This T cell receptor (beta chain) comes out of a study of tumor-infiltrating lymphocytes in oesophageal squamous cell carcinoma. A single record per CDR3 protein comes from TCRdb applying MiXCR to the PCR reads. The table has more than 7,000 distinct CDR3 sequences, roughly 65% seen once. The V and J ends lost 5 bases and 2 bases, in that order; junction bases with no gene match: 8. This CDR3 is built from 15 residues. Germline CDR1 SEHNR, CDR2 FQNEAQ (reference sequence). By share of the sample, this clonotype is medium-sized. Sequences were obtained from esophageal tumor tissue. J is TRBJ2-7 and V is TRBV7-9, with 8 bases identical to TRBD1. The receptor comes from a female donor with esophageal squamous cell carcinoma. The CDR3 DNA reads TGTGCCAGCAGCCTACTGGGGACAGGTCCCTACGAGCAGTACTTC. Translation: CASSLLGTGPYEQYF.